The T cell receptor beta chain described here comes from a study of early T cells in non-severe SARS-CoV-2 infection (dated by TCRdb to the early 2020s). At the level of the whole study: TCR sequencing used bulk RNA from unsorted whole blood, so alpha and beta chains could not be paired. General findings and caveats noted by the study authors: VDJdb matching was skewed toward anti-spike CD8 responses and likely underestimated virus-specific expansions by missing private and CD4 specificities.

Libraries were prepared through 5' RACE. Instrument used: NextSeq 500. Unique molecular identifiers were attached to individual cDNA molecules in the TCR library protocol so that sequencing error and PCR bias could be corrected. Both TCR alpha and beta chains were sequenced, and tight co-correlation was observed between alpha and beta sequence abundances in each sample. The authors' pipeline ran thus. Decombinator V4 was used to annotate the V gene, J gene and CDR3 of the TCR sequences. Expanded TCRs were defined as changing significantly between any two time points under a Poisson model with p below 0.0001. TCR abundances were normalised to the total number of TCRs sequenced per sample and were expressed as counts per million. MAIT TCRs were defined by TRAV1-2 paired with TRAJ12, TRAJ20 or TRAJ33, and iNKT TCRs by TRAV10 paired with TRAJ18. A search of VDJdb, accessed on 1 November 2021, was run for TCRs annotated to CMV, EBV and SARS-CoV-2, with TCRs annotated for multiple antigens excluded. The public reads were reprocessed in TCRdb via fastp at Q25 and MiXCR, keeping in-frame beta chains. CDR3 protein sequences are deduplicated, and each keeps its most common genes and DNA. None of the V and J calls come from the authors' own analysis; TCRdb made them. In all, the sample holds approximately 33,000 distinct CDR3 sequences, and just under 4% of those were seen once. Of the sample, roughly 10% is held by the ten largest clones.

Between the V and J ends, shortened by 2 bases and 2 bases respectively, the junction contains 12 bases. Spanning cysteine to phenylalanine, the CDR3 consists of 14 amino acids. The retained sequence is limited to the CDR3, 42 bases, with the frame set at the first base. As encoded in the germline V gene (reference sequence), CDR1 is DFQATT while CDR2 is SNEGSKA. A case-control design nested within a healthcare worker cohort in London, UK, was used, with weekly nasopharyngeal swab PCR tests and blood sampling performed. Between 23 and 31 March 2020, the week of the UK lockdown, healthcare workers were enrolled and then followed up weekly for as long as 16 weeks. The table lists this clonotype with many counts. The clone's antigen remains unknown. Per-base qualities were not stored, and no clone one base away is much larger.

Specimen: whole blood. The clonotype comes from an adult who was a healthcare worker with PCR-confirmed SARS-CoV-2 infection or an uninfected control (not recorded which). The rearranged chain carries TRBV20-1 and TRBJ2-5; the D call is tentative, TRBD1 or TRBD2, as each matches 6 bases. The base sequence is TGCAGTGCTAGACCCACAGGGACTCAAGAGACCCAGTACTTC. Translation gives CSARPTGTQETQYF.